These 9 T cell receptor beta chains share one sample of origin, sequenced in a study of blood T cell repertoires in COVID-19. Sequencing was performed with immunoSEQ multiplex PCR; in TCRdb, only in-frame clones are kept and a portion is missing. The sample includes 50,000 to 65,000 clones, roughly 90% of them seen just once. What was sequenced was peripheral blood. Receptors were obtained from a man in his sixties or seventies with acute or convalescent COVID-19.

This rearrangement joins TRBV14 to TRBJ2-1; 9 bases match TRBD1. CDR1 is SGHDN and CDR2 is FVKESK in the germline V gene. This CDR3 has 14 amino acids. V lost 4 bases and J lost 9; bases outside the gene matches: 7. CDR3 amino acids: CASSRDRGLGEQFF. For the CDR3, the DNA is TGTGCCAGCAGCCGAGACAGGGGGTTGGGTGAGCAGTTCTTC.

The chain uses TRBV19 and TRBJ2-2; D is possibly TRBD2 (6 bases). Germline V gives CDR1 LNHDA, CDR2 SQIVND (reference sequence). The V end lost 7 bases, the J end lost 12 bases, and 18 bases lay between the germline ends. The CDR3 spans 13 residues. The chain's CDR3 is CASIARPGEKLFF. CDR3 DNA sequence: TGTGCCAGTATCGCTCGGCCGGGGGAAAAGCTGTTTTTT.

This chain joins TRBV5-4 and TRBJ2-1; TRBD2 is a possible D gene (5 bases). The CDR3 extends over 15 amino acids. V dropped 4 bases and J dropped 7 bases, with 18 bases sitting between them. Looked up from germline, CDR1 is SGHNT and CDR2 is YYREEE (reference sequence). The CDR3 sequence: CASSPRVALGNEQFF. The CDR3 DNA follows: TGTGCCAGCAGCCCCCGGGTAGCGCTTGGGAATGAGCAGTTCTTC.

This sequence joins TRBV29-1 and TRBJ2-3; D ambiguous. Germline CDR1 is SQVTM and CDR2 is ANQGSEA. V lost 7 bases, J lost 2 bases, and 13 bases lay in between. The CDR3 has 13 residues. The CDR3: CSAPLLSTDTQYF. DNA of the CDR3: TGCAGCGCGCCCCTCCTTTCCACAGATACGCAGTATTTT.

The chain uses TRBV19 and TRBJ2-7; perhaps TRBD2 as D (5 bases). The germline V gene has CDR1 LNHDA and CDR2 SQIVND (reference sequence). The CDR3 has 14 amino acids. V lost 3 bases to trimming and J lost 6 bases, with 15 bases between them. The CDR3 DNA follows: TGTGCCAGTAGTATCCGGGCGGGCGTGGGCGAGCAGTACTTC. The encoded protein is CASSIRAGVGEQYF.

The J gene is TRBJ1-6, the V gene TRBV7-3; 7 nucleotides line up with TRBD1. After removal of 4 bases from V and 7 bases from J, the junction contained 4 bases not matched to a gene. The CDR3 totals 14 residues. Germline V gene data show CDR1 as SGHTA and CDR2 as FQGTGA. The CDR3 spells CASSSTGRNSPLHF. CDR3 sequence (DNA): TGTGCCAGCAGCTCGACAGGGAGGAATTCACCCCTCCACTTT.

This chain uses TRBV15 with TRBJ2-1; tentatively, D is TRBD2 (7 bases). The V gene lost 0 bases and the J gene lost 5 bases, with 14 bases spanning the gap. The CDR3 is 16 amino acids. Per germline, CDR1 LNHNV and CDR2 YYDKDF (reference sequence). The chain's CDR3 is CATSREGGGRNNEQFF. CDR3 DNA sequence: TGTGCCACCAGCAGAGAGGGCGGGGGCCGAAACAATGAGCAGTTCTTC.

CDR3: CASRDRGVAGANVLTF. The CDR3 DNA sequence: TGTGCCAGCAGGGACAGGGGAGTAGCTGGGGCCAACGTCCTGACTTTC. The chain joins TRBV2 to TRBJ2-6; TRBD1 aligns across 9 bases. The J segment lost 2 bases and the V segment lost 6 bases, leaving 5 bases of the junction unmatched. The CDR3 totals 16 residues. Germline CDR1 SNHLY, CDR2 FYNNEI.

The rearrangement uses TRBV5-1 and TRBJ1-4, with 7 positions matching TRBD1. Germline V lookup: CDR1 SGHRS, CDR2 YFSETQ. This CDR3 is 13 amino acids long. The J segment lost 5 bases and the V segment lost 7 bases, leaving 5 bases of the junction unmatched. The CDR3, as DNA: TGCGCCAGCTGGGGACAGCAGAATGAAAAACTGTTTTTT. The encoded protein is CASWGQQNEKLFF.